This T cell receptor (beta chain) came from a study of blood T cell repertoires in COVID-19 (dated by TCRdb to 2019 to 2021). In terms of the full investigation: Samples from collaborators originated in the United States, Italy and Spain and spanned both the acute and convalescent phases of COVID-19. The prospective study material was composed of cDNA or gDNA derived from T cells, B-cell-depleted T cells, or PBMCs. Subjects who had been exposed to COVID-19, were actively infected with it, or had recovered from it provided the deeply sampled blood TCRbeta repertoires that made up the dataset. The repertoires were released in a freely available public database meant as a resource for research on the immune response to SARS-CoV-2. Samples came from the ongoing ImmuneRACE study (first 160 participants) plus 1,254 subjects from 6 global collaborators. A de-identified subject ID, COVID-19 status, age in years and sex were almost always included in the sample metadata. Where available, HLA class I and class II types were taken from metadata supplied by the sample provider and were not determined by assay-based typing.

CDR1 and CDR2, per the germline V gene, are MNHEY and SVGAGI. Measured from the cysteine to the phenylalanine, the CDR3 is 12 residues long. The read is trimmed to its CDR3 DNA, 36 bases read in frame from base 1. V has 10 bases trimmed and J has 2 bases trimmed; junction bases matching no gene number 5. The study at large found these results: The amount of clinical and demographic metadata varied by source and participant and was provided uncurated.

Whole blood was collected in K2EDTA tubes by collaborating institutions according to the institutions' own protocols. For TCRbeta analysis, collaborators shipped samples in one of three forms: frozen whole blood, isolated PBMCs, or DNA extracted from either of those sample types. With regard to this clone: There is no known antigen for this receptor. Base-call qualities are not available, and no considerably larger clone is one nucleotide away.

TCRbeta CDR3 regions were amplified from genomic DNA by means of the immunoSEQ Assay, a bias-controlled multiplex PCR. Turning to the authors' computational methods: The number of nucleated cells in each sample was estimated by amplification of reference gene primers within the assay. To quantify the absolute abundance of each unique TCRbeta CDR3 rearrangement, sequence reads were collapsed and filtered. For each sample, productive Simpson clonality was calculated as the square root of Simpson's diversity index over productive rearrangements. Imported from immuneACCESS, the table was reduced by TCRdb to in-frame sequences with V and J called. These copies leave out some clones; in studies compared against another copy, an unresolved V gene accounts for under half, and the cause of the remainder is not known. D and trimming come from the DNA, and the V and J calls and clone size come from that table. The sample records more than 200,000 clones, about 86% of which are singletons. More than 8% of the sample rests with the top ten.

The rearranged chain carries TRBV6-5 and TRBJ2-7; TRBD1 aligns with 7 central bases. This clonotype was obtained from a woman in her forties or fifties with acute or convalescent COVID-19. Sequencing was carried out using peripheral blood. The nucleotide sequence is TGTGCCACCAAAGACAGGGCCTACGAGCAGTACTTC. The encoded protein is CATKDRAYEQYF.